Given below is one T cell receptor (beta chain) in context. The data belong to a study of blood T cell repertoires in COVID-19. Clones were sequenced by immunoSEQ multiplex PCR, and TCRdb holds only the in-frame ones, with some missing. Of about 480,000 clones listed, roughly nine tenths are singletons. Trimming cost V 1 base and J 7 bases, with 16 bases left between them. The CDR3 length is 16 residues. Germline CDR1 is KGHSH and CDR2 is LQKENI. The chain recombines TRBV18 with TRBJ1-4, with TRBD1 as a possible D gene (5 bases). The sequence derives from a man aged 18 to 29 with COVID-19, enrolled during active disease. Input material: peripheral blood. CDR3 sequence: CASSPLYARGSEKLFF. DNA for the CDR3: TGTGCCAGCTCACCACTTTACGCTAGGGGCAGTGAAAAACTGTTTTTT.